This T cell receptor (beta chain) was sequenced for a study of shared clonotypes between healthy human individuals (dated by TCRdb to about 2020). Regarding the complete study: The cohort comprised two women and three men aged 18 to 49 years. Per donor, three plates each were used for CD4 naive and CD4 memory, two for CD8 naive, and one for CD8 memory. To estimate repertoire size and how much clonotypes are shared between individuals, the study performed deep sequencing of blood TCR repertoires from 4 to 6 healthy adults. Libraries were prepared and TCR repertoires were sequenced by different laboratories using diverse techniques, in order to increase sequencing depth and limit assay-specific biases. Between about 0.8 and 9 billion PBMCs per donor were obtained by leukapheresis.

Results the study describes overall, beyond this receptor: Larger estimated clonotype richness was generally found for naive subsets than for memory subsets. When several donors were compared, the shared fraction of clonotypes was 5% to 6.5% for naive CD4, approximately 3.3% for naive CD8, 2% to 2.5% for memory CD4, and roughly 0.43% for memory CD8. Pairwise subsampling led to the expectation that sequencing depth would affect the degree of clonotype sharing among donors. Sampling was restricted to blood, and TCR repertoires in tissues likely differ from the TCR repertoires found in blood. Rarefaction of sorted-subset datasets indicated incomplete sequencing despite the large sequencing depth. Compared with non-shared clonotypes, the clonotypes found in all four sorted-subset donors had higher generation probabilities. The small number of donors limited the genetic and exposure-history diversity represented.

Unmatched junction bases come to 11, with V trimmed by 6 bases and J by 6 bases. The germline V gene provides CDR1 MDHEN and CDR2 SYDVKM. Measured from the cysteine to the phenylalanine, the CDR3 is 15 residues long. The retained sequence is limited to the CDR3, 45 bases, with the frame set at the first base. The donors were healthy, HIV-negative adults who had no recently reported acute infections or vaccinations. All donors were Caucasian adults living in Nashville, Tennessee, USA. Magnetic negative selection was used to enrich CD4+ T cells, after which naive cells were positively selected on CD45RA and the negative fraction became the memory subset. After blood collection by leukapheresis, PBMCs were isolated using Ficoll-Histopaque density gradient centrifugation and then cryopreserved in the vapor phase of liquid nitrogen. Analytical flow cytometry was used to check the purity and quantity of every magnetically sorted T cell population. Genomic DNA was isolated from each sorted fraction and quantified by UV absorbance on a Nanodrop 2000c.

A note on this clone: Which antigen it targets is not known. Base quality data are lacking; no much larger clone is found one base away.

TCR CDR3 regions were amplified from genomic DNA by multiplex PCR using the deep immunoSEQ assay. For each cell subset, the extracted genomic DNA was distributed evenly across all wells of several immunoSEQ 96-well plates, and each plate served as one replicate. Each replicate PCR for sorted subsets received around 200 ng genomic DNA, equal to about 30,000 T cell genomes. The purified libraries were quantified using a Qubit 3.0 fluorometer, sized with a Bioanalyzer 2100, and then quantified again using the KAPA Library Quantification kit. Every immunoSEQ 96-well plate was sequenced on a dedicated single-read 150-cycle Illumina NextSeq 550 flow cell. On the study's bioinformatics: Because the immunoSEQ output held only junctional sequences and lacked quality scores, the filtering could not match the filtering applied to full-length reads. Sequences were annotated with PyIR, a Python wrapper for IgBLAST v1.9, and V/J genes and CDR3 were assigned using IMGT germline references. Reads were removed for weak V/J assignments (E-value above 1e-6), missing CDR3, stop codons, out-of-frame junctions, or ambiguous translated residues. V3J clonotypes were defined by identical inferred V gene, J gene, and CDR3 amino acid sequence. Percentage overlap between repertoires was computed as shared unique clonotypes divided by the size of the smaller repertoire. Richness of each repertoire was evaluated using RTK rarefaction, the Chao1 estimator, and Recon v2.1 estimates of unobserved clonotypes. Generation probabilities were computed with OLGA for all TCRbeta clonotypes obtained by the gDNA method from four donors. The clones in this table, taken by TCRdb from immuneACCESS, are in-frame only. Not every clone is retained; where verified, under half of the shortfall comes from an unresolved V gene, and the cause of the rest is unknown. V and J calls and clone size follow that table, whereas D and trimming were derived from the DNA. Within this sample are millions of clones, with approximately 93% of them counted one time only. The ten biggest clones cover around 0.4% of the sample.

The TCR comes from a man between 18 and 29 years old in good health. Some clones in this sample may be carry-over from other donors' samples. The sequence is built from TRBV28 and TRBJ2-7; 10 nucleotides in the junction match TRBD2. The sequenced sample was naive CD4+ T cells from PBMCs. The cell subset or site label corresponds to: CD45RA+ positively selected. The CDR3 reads CASSPAGGPEIEQYF. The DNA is TGTGCCAGCAGCCCAGCGGGAGGGCCGGAAATCGAGCAGTACTTC.